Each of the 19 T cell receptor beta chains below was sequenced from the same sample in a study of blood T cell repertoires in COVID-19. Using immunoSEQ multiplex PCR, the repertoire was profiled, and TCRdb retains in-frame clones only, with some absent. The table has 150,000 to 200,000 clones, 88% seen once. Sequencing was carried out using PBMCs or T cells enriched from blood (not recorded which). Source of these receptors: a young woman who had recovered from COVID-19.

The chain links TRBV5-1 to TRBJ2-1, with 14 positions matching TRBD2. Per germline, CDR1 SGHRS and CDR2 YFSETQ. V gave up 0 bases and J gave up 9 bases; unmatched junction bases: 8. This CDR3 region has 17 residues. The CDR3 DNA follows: TGCGCCAGCAGCTTGGCCCCCGGGACTAGCGGGAGTGGTGAGCAGTTCTTC. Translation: CASSLAPGTSGSGEQFF. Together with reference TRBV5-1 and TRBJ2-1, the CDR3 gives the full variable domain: KAGVTQTPRYLIKTRGQQVTLSCSPISGHRSVSWYQQTPGQGLQFLFEYFSETQRNKGNFPGRFSGRQFSNSRSEMNVSTLELGDSALYLCASSLAPGTSGSGEQFFGPGTRLTVL.

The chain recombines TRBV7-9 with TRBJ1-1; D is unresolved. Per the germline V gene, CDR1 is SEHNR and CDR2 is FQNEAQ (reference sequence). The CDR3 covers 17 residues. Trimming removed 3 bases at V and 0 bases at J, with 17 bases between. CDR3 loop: CASSFPPSGTVNTEAFF. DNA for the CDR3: TGTGCCAGCAGCTTCCCGCCCTCGGGAACAGTGAACACTGAAGCTTTCTTT.

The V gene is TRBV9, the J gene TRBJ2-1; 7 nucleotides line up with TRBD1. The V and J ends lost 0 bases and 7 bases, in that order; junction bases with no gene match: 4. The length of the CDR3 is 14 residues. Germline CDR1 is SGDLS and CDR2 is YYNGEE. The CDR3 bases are TGTGCCAGCAGCGTAGACAGGGGCGGGAATGAGCAGTTCTTC. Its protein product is CASSVDRGGNEQFF.

The CDR3 reads CASSIVARTAGADTQYF. The CDR3 DNA is TGTGCCAGTAGTATAGTAGCTCGGACAGCCGGAGCAGATACGCAGTATTTT. This chain links TRBV19 with TRBJ2-3, with D tentatively TRBD1 (6 bases). This CDR3 spans 17 amino acids. Between the trimmed V and J ends, which lost 1 base and 4 bases, there was a span of 18 bases. Germline V gene lookup returns CDR1 LNHDA and CDR2 SQIVND (reference sequence).

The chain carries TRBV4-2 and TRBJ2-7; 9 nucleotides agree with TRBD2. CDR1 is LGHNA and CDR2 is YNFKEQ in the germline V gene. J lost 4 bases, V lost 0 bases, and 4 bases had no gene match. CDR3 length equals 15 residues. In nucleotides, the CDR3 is TGTGCCAGCAGCCAAGACCTGGGACTAGCATACGAGCAGTACTTC. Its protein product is CASSQDLGLAYEQYF.

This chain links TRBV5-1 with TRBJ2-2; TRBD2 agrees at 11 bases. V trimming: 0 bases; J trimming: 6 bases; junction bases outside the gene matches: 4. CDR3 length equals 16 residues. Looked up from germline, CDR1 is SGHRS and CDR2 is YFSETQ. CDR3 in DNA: TGCGCCAGCAGCTTGGATGCTAGCGGGGGGCCCGGGGAGCTGTTTTTT. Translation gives CASSLDASGGPGELFF.

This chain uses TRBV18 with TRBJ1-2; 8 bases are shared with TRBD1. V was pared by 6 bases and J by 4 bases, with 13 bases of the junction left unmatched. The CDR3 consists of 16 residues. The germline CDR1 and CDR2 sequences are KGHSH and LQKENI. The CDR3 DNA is TGTGCCAGCTCTTACGGACAGGGCCTTGATTCCTATGGCTACACCTTC. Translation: CASSYGQGLDSYGYTF.

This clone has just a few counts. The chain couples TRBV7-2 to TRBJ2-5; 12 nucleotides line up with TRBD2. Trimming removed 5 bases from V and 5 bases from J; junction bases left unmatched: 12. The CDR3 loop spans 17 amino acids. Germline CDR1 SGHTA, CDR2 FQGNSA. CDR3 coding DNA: TGTGCCAGCAGCCCTCTAACGACTAGCGGGAGCGGGGAGACCCAGTACTTC. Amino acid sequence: CASSPLTTSGSGETQYF. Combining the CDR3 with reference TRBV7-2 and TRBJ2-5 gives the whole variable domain GAGVSQSPSNKVTEKGKDVELRCDPISGHTALYWYRQSLGQGLEFLIYFQGNSAPDKSGLPSDRFSAERTGGSVSTLTIQRTQQEDSAVYLCASSPLTTSGSGETQYFGPGTRLLVL.

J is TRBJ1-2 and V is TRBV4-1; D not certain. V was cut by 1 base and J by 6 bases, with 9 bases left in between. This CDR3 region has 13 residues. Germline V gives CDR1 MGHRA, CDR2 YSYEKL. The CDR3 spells CASSQGLTNGYTF. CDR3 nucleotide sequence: TGCGCCAGCAGCCAAGGACTGACGAATGGCTACACCTTC.

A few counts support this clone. CDR3 in amino acids: CASSRGPPGLAGPDTQYF. The CDR3 bases are TGTGCCAGCAGCCGAGGACCCCCTGGACTAGCGGGGCCAGATACGCAGTATTTT. This chain uses TRBV11-2 with TRBJ2-3; 12 nucleotides align to TRBD2. V lost 5 bases and J lost 4; bases outside the gene matches: 13. CDR1 is SGHAT, CDR2 FQNNGV, per germline. The CDR3 sequence is 18 residues long.

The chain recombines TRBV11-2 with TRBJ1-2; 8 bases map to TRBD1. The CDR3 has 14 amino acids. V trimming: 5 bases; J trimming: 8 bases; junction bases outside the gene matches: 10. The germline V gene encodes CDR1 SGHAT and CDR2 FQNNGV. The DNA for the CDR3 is TGTGCCAGCAGCCAGGACAGGGTGGAGTCCGGCTACACCTTC. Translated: CASSQDRVESGYTF.

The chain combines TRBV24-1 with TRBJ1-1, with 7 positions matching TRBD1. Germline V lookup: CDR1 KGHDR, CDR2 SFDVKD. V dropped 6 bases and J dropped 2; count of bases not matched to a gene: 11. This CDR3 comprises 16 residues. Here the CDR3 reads CATSPSGQEGNTEAFF. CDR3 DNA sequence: TGTGCCACCAGTCCTTCCGGACAGGAGGGAAACACTGAAGCTTTCTTT.

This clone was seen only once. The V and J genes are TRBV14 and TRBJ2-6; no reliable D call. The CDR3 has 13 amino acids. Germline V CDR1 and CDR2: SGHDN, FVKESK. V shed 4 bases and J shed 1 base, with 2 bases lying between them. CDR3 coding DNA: TGTGCCAGCAGCCCGTCTGGGGCCAACGTCCTGACTTTC. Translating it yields CASSPSGANVLTF.

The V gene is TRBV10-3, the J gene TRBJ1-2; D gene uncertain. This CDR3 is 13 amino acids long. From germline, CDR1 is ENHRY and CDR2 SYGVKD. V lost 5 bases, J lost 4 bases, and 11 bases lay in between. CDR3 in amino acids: CAISRSLGYGYTF. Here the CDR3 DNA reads TGTGCCATCAGTAGGAGTCTTGGCTATGGCTACACCTTC.

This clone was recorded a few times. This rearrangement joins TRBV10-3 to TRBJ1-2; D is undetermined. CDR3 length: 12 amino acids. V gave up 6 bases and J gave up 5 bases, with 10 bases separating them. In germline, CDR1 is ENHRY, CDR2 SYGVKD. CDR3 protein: CAIRGGEYGYTF. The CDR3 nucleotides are TGTGCCATCAGGGGAGGAGAGTATGGCTACACCTTC.

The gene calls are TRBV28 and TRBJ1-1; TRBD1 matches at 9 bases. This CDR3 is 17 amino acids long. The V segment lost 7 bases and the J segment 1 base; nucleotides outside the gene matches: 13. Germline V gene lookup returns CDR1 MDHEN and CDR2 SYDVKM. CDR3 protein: CASIPPQQGAWNTEAFF. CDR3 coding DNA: TGTGCCAGCATCCCACCCCAACAGGGGGCTTGGAACACTGAAGCTTTCTTT.

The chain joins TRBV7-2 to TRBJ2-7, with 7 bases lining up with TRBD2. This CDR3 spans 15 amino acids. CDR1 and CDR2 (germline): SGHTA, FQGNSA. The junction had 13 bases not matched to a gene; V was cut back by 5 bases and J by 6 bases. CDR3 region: CASSAPTSRLGEQYF. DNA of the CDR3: TGTGCCAGCAGCGCCCCGACTAGCAGGTTGGGCGAGCAGTACTTC. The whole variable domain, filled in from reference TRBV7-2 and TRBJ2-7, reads GAGVSQSPSNKVTEKGKDVELRCDPISGHTALYWYRQSLGQGLEFLIYFQGNSAPDKSGLPSDRFSAERTGGSVSTLTIQRTQQEDSAVYLCASSAPTSRLGEQYFGPGTRLTVT.

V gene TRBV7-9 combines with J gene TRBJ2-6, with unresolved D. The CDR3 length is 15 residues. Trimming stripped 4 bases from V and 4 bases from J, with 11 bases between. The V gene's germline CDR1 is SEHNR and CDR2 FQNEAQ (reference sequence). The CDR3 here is CASSSYSLGANVLTF. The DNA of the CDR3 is TGTGCCAGCAGCTCTTATTCCTTGGGGGCCAACGTCCTGACTTTC.

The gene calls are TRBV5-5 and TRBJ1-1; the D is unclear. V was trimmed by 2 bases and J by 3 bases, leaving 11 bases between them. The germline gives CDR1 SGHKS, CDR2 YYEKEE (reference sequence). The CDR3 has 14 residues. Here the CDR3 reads CASSLAFPDTEAFF. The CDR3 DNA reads TGTGCCAGCAGCTTAGCATTTCCGGACACTGAAGCTTTCTTT.